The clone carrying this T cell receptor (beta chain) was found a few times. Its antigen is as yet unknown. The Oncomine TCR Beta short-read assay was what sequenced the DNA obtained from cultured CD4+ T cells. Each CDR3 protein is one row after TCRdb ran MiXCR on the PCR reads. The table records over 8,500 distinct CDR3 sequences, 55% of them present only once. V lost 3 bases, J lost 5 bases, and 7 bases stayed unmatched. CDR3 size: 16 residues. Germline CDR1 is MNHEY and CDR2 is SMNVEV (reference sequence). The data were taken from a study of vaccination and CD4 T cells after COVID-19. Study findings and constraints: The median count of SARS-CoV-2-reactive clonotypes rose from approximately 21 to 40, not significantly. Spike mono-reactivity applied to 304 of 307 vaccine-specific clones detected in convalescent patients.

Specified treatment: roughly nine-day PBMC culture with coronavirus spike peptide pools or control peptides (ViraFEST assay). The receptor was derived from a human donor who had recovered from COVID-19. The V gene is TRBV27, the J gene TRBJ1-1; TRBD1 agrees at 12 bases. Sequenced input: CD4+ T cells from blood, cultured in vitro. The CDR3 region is CASSFVGQGARTEAFF. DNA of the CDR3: TGTGCCAGCAGTTTTGTGGGACAGGGGGCGCGGACTGAAGCTTTCTTT.